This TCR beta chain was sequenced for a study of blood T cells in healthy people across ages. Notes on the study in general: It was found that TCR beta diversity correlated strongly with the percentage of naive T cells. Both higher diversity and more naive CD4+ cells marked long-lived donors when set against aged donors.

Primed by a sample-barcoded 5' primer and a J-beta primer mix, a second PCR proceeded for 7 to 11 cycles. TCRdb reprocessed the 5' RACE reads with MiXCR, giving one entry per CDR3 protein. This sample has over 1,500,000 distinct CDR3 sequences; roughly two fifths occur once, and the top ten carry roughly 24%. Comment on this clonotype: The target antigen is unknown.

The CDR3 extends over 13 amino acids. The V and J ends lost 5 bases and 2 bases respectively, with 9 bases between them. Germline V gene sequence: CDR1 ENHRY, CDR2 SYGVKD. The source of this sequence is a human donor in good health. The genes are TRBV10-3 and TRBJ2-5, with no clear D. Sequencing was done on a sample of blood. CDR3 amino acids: CAISSSRQETQYF. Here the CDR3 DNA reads TGTGCCATCAGTTCTTCGAGACAAGAGACCCAGTACTTC.